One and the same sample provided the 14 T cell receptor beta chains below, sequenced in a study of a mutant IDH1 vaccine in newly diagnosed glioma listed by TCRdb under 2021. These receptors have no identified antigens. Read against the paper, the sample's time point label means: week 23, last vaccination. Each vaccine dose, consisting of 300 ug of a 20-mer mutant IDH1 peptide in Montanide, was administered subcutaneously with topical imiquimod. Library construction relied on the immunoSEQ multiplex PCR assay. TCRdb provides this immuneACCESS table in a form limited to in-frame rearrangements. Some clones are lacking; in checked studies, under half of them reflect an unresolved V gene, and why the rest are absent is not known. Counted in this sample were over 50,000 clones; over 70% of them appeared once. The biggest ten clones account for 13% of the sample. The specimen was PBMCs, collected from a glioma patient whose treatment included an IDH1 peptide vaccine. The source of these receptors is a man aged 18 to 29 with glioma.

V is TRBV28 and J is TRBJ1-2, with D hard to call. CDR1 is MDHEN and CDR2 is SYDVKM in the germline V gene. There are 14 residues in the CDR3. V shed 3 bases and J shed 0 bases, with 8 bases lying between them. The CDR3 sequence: CASSFGDPNYGYTF. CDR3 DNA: TGTGCCAGCAGTTTTGGGGATCCTAACTATGGCTACACCTTC.

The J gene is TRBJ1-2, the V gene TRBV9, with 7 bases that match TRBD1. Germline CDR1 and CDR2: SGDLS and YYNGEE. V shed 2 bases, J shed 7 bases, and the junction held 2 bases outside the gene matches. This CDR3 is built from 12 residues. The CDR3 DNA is TGTGCCAGCAGCGTGCCAGGGGGTGGCTACACCTTC. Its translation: CASSVPGGGYTF.

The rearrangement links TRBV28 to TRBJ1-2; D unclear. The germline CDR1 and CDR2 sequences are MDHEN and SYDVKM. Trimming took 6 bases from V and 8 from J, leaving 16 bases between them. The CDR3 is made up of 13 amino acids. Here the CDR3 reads CASSNNLSTGYTF. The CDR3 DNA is TGTGCCAGCAGCAATAACCTATCTACGGGCTACACCTTC.

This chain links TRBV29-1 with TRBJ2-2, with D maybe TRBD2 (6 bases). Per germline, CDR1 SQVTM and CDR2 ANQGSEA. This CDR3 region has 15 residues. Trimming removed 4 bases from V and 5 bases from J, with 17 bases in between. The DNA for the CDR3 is TGCAGCGTTGTGTTGCGGGGTTCCCCAACCGGGGAGCTGTTTTTT. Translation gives CSVVLRGSPTGELFF.

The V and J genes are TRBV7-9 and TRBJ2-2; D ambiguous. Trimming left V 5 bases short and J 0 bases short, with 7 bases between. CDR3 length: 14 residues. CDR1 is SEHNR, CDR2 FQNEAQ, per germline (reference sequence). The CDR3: CASSPTANTGELFF. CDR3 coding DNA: TGTGCCAGCAGCCCGACGGCGAACACCGGGGAGCTGTTTTTT.

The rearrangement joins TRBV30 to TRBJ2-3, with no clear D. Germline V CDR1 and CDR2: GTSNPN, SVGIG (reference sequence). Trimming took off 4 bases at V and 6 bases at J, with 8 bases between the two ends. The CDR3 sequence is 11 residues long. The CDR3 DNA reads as TGTGCCTGGACTCTTGGCGATACGCAGTATTTT. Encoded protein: CAWTLGDTQYF.

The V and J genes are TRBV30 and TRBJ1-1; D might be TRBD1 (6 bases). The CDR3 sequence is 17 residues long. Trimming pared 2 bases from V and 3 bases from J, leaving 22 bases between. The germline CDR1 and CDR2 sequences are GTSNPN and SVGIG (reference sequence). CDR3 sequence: CAWSPFYSGVKYTEAFF. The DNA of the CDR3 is TGTGCCTGGAGTCCTTTCTACTCAGGGGTCAAATACACTGAAGCTTTCTTT.

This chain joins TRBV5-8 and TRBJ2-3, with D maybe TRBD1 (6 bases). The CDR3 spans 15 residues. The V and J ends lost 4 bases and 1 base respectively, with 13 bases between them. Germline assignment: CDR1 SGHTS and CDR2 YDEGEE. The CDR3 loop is CASSPGQWGTDTQYF. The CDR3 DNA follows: TGTGCCAGCAGCCCGGGACAATGGGGCACAGATACGCAGTATTTT. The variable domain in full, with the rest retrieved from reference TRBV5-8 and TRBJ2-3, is EAGVTQSPTHLIKTRGQQATLRCSPISGHTSVYWYQQALGLGLQFLLWYDEGEERNRGNFPPRFSGRQFPNYSSELNVNALELEDSALYLCASSPGQWGTDTQYFGPGTRLTVL.

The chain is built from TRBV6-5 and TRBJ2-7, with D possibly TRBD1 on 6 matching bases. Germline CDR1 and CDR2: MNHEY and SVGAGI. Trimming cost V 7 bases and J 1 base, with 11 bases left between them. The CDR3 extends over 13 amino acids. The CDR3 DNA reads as TGTGCCAGCATGGGGGCCACTTCCTACGAGCAGTACTTC. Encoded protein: CASMGATSYEQYF.

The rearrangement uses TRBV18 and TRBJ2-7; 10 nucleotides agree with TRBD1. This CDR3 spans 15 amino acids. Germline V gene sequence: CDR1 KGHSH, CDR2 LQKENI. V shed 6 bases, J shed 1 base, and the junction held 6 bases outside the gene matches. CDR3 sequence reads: CASSHRDRGSYEQYF. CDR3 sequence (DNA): TGTGCCAGCTCTCACCGGGACAGGGGTTCCTACGAGCAGTACTTC.

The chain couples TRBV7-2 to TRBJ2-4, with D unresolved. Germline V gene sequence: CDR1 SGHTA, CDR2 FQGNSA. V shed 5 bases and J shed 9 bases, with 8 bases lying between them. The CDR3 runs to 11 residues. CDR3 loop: CASSAWSIQYF. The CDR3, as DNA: TGTGCCAGCAGCGCCTGGAGCATTCAGTACTTC.

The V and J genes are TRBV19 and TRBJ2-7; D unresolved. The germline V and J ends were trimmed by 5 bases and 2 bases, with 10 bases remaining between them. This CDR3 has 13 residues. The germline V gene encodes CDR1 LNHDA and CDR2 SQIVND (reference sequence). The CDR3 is CASSLGFTYEQYF. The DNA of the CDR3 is TGTGCCAGTAGTCTCGGTTTTACCTACGAGCAGTACTTC.

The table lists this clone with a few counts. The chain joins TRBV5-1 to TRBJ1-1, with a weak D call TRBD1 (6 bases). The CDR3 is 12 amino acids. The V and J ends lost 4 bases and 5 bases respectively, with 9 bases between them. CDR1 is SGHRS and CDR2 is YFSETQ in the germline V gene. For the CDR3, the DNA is TGCGCCAGCAGCCCCGGACAGACTGAAGCTTTCTTT. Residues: CASSPGQTEAFF.

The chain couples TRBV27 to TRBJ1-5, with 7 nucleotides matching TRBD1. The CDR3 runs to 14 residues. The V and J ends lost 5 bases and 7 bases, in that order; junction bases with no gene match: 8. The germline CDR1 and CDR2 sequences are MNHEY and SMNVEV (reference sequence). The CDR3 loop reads CASSRWDSPQPQHF. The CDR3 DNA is TGTGCCAGCAGTCGGTGGGACAGTCCCCAGCCCCAGCATTTT.